This entry concerns a single T cell receptor beta chain. Its antigen is not known. V lost 3 bases to trimming and J lost 6 bases, with 14 bases between them. Germline V gene data show CDR1 as SQVTM and CDR2 as ANQGSEA. The CDR3 loop spans 13 amino acids. Profiling relied on immunoSEQ multiplex PCR, and the TCRdb table lists in-frame clones only, not all of them. The sample holds about 140,000 clones, 85% to 95% seen once. This sample is drawn from a study of T cell responses to AZD1222 COVID-19 vaccine. Findings of the study overall: Across the whole spike, CD4 TCRs peaked at regions 160-218 and 743-854. It should be noted that donors were predominantly white British and more often female, and clonal diversity was possibly underestimated.

The clonotype comes from an adult who received the AZD1222 COVID-19 vaccine. This chain links TRBV29-1 with TRBJ1-2; tentatively, D is TRBD1 (5 bases). Material: peripheral blood, obtained 28 days after the second AZD1222 dose. The CDR3 DNA reads TGCAGCGTTGACAGGGTTGGTCGTCATGGCTACACCTTC. Protein sequence: CSVDRVGRHGYTF.